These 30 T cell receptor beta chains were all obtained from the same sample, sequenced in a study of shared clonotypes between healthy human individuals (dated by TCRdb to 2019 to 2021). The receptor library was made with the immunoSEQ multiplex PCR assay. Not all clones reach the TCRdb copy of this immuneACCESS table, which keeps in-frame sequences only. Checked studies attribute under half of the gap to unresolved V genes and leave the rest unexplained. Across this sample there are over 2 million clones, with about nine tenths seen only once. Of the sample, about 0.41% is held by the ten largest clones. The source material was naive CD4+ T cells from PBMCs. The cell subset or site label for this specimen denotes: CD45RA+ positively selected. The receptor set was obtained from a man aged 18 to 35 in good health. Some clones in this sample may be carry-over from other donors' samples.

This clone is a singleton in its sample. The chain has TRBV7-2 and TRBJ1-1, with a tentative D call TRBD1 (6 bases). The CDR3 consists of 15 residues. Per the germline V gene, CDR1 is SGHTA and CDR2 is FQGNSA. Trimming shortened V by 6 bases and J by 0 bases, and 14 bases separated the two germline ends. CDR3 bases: TGTGCCAGCAGGCTGGACAGCGGGATGAACACTGAAGCTTTCTTT. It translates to CASRLDSGMNTEAFF.

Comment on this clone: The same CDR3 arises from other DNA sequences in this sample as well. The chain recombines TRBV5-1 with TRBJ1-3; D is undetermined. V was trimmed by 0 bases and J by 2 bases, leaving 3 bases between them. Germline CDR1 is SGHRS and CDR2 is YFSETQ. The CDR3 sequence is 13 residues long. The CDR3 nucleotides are TGCGCCAGCAGCTTGGGACCTGGAAACACCATATATTTT. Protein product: CASSLGPGNTIYF.

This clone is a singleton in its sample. CDR3 sequence: CASSFGTGGRGETQYF. The CDR3 coding sequence is TGTGCCAGCAGCTTTGGGACAGGGGGTAGAGGAGAGACCCAGTACTTC. The chain joins TRBV5-6 to TRBJ2-5, with 11 bases lining up with TRBD1. The V gene's germline CDR1 is SGHDT and CDR2 YYEEEE. V shed 2 bases, J shed 4 bases, and the junction held 7 bases outside the gene matches. There are 16 residues in the CDR3.

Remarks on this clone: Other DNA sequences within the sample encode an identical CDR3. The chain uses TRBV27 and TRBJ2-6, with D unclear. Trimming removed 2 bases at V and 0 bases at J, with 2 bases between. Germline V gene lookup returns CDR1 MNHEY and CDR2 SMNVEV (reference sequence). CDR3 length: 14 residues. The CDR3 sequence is CASSLSSGANVLTF. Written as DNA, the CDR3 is TGTGCCAGCAGTTTAAGCTCTGGGGCCAACGTCCTGACTTTC.

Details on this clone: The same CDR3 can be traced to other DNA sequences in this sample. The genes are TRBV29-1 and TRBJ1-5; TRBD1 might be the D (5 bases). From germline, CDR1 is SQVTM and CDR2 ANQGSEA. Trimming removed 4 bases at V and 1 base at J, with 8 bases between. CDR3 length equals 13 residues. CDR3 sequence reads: CSVGQGSNQPQHF. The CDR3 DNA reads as TGCAGCGTTGGGCAGGGCAGCAATCAGCCCCAGCATTTT.

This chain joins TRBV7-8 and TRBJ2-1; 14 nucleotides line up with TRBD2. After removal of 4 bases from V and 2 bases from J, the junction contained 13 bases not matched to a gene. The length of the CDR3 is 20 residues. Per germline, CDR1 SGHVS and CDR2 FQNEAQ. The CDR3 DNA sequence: TGTGCCAGCAGCTCATTTCTGGGACTAGCGGGGGACCGACCCTACAATGAGCAGTTCTTC. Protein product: CASSSFLGLAGDRPYNEQFF.

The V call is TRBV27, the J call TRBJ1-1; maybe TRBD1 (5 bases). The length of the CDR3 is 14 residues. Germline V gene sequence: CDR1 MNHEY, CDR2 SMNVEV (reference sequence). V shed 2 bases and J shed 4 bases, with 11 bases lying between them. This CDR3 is CASSLRRASTEAFF. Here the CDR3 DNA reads TGTGCCAGCAGTTTACGCAGGGCTTCCACTGAAGCTTTCTTT.

The CDR3 reads CASSVGGQSVSYEQYF. The CDR3 DNA sequence: TGTGCCAGCAGCGTAGGAGGACAGTCGGTTTCCTACGAGCAGTACTTC. The rearrangement joins TRBV9 to TRBJ2-7; possibly TRBD1 for D (6 bases). Between the trimmed V and J ends, which lost 0 bases and 1 base, there was a span of 14 bases. This CDR3 has 16 residues. CDR1 is SGDLS and CDR2 is YYNGEE in the germline V gene.

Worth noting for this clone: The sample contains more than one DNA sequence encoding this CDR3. The CDR3 loop reads CASSPRQGVYGYTF. CDR3 sequence (DNA): TGTGCCAGCAGCCCGAGACAGGGAGTCTATGGCTACACCTTC. The gene calls are TRBV7-2 and TRBJ1-2; 7 bases match TRBD1. The CDR3 totals 14 residues. V lost 5 bases, J lost 4 bases, and 7 bases stayed unmatched. Germline CDR1 SGHTA, CDR2 FQGNSA. The full variable domain, rest sourced from reference TRBV7-2 and TRBJ1-2, is GAGVSQSPSNKVTEKGKDVELRCDPISGHTALYWYRQSLGQGLEFLIYFQGNSAPDKSGLPSDRFSAERTGGSVSTLTIQRTQQEDSAVYLCASSPRQGVYGYTFGSGTRLTVV.

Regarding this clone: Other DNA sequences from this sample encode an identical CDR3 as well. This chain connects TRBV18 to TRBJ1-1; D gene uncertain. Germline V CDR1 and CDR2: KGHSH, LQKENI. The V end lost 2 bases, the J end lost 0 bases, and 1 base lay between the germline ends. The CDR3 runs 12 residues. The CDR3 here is CASSPLNTEAFF. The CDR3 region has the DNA TGTGCCAGCTCACCATTGAACACTGAAGCTTTCTTT.

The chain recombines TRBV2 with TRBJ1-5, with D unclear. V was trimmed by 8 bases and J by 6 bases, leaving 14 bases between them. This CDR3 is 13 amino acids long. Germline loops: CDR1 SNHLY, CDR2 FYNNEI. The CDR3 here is CASSFVLGQPQHF. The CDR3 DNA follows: TGTGCCAGCTCATTTGTGCTCGGTCAGCCCCAGCATTTT.

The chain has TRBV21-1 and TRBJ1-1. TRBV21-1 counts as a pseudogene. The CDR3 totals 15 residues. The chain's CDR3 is CASSRDKGMNTEAFF. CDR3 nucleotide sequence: TGTGCCAGCAGCAGGGATAAGGGTATGAACACTGAAGCTTTCTTT.

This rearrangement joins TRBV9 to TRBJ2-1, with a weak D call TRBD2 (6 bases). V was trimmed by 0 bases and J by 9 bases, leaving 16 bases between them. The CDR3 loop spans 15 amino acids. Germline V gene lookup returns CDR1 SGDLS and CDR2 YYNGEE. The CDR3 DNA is TGTGCCAGCAGCGTAGTAGGAGGGTGGGGCGGTGAGCAGTTCTTC. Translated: CASSVVGGWGGEQFF.

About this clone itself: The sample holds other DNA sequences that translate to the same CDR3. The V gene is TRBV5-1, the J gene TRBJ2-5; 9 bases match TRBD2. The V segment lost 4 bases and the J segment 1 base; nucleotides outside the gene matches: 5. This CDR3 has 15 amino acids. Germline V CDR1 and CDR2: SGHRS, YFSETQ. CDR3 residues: CASSLAGTRQETQYF. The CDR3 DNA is TGCGCCAGCAGCCTAGCGGGAACACGCCAAGAGACCCAGTACTTC. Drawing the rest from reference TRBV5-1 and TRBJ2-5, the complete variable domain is KAGVTQTPRYLIKTRGQQVTLSCSPISGHRSVSWYQQTPGQGLQFLFEYFSETQRNKGNFPGRFSGRQFSNSRSEMNVSTLELGDSALYLCASSLAGTRQETQYFGPGTRLLVL.

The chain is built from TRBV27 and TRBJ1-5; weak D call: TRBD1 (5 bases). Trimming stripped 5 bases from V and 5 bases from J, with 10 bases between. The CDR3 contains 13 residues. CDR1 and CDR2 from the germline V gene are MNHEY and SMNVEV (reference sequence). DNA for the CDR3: TGTGCCAGCAGTCGACAGCAGTATCAGCCCCAGCATTTT. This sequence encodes CASSRQQYQPQHF.

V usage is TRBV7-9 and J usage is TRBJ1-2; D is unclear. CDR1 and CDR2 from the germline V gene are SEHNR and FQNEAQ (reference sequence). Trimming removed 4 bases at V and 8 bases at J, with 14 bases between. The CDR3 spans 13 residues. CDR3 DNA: TGTGCCAGCAGCTCCCGCAGTATTCCGGGCTACACCTTC. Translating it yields CASSSRSIPGYTF.

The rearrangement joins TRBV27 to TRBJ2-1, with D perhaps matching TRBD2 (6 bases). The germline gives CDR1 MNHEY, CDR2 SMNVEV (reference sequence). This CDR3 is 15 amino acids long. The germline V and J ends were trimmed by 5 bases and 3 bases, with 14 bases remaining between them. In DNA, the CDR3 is TGTGCCAGCAGTGGAACGCGGGACTTCTACAATGAGCAGTTCTTC. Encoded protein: CASSGTRDFYNEQFF.

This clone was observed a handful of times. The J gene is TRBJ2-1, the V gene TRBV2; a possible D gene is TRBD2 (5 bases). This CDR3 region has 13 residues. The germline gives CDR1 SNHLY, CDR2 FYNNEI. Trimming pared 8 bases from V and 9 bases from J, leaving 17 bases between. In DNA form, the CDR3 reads TGTGCCAGCGTCAGGATCCCCAGCGGTGAGCAGTTCTTC. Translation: CASVRIPSGEQFF.

In nucleotides, the CDR3 is TGCGCCAGCAGCCAAGGGAGTTGGCTAAAGGAAGGCGGCGAGCAGTACTTC. Translation gives CASSQGSWLKEGGEQYF. The chain carries TRBV5-1 and TRBJ2-7; TRBD2 might be the D (5 bases). Germline V gene data show CDR1 as SGHRS and CDR2 as YFSETQ. The CDR3 extends over 17 amino acids. Trimming pared 4 bases from V and 6 bases from J, leaving 26 bases between.

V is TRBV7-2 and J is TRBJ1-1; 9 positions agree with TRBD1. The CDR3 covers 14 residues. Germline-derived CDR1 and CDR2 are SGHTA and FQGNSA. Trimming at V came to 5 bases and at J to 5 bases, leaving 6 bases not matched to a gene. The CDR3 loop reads CASSIQGARTEAFF. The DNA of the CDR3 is TGTGCCAGCAGCATACAGGGGGCGCGGACTGAAGCTTTCTTT.

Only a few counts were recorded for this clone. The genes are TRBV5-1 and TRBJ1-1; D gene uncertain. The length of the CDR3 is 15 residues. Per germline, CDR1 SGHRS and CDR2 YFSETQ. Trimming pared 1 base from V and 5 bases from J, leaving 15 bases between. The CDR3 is CASSLSGGGWTEAFF. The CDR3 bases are TGCGCCAGCAGCTTGTCGGGCGGTGGATGGACTGAAGCTTTCTTT.

The CDR3 nucleotides are TGTGCCAGCAGTGACTCGATTTGCCTAGCCAAAAACATTCAGTACTTC. It translates to CASSDSICLAKNIQYF. This chain links TRBV6-4 with TRBJ2-4; no reliable D call. The CDR3 is 16 amino acids. V lost 0 bases and J 0 bases, leaving 9 bases between the germline ends. Germline values: CDR1 MRHNA, CDR2 SNTAGT.

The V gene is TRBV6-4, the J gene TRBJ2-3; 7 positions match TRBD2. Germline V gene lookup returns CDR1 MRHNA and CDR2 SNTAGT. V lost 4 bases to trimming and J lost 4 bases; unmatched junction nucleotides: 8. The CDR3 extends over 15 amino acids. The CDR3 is CASSVSGSSSDTQYF. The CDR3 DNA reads TGTGCCAGCAGTGTTAGCGGGTCTAGCTCAGATACGCAGTATTTT.

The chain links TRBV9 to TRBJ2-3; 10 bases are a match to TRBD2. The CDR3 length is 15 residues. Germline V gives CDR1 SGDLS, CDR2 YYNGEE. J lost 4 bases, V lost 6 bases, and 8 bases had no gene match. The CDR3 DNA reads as TGTGCCAGCAATTCAGGGCTAGCGGGAGCAGATACGCAGTATTTT. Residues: CASNSGLAGADTQYF.

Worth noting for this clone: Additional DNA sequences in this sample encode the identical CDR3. CDR3 coding DNA: TGCGCCAGCAGCTTGGACCCAGGGGGTATCTCCTACGAGCAGTACTTC. Translated, it gives CASSLDPGGISYEQYF. The chain links TRBV5-1 to TRBJ2-7; 7 bases fit TRBD1. Trimming removed 0 bases from V and 0 bases from J; junction bases left unmatched: 6. This CDR3 is built from 16 residues. Per the germline V gene, CDR1 is SGHRS and CDR2 is YFSETQ.

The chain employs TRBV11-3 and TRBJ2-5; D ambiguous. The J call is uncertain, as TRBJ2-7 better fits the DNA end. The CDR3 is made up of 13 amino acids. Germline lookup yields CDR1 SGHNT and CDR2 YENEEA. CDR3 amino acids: CASSFSNGYEQYF. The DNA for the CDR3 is TGTGCCAGCAGTTTTTCAAACGGTTACGAGCAGTACTTC.

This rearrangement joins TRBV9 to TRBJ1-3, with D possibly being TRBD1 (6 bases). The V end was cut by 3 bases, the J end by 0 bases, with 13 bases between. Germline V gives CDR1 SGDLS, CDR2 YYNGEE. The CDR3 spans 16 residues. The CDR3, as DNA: TGTGCCAGCAGCGCGGCCGGGACACGCTCTGGAAACACCATATATTTT. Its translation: CASSAAGTRSGNTIYF. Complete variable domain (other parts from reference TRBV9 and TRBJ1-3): DSGVTQTPKHLITATGQRVTLRCSPRSGDLSVYWYQQSLDQGLQFLIQYYNGEERAKGNILERFSAQQFPDLHSELNLSSLELGDSALYFCASSAAGTRSGNTIYFGEGSWLTVV.

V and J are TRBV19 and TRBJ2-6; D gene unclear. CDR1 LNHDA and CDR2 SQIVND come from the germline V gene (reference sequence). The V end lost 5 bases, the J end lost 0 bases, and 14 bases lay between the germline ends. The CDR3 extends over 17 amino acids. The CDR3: CASSPHPAGSGANVLTF. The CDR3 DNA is TGTGCCAGTAGTCCCCACCCGGCAGGCTCTGGGGCCAACGTCCTGACTTTC.

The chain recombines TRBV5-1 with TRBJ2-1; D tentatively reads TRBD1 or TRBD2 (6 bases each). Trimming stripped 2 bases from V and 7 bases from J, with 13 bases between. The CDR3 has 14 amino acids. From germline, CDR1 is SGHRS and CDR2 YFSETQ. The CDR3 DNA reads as TGCGCCAGCAGCTTAGGAGGGGGTGAGAATGAGCAGTTCTTC. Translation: CASSLGGGENEQFF.

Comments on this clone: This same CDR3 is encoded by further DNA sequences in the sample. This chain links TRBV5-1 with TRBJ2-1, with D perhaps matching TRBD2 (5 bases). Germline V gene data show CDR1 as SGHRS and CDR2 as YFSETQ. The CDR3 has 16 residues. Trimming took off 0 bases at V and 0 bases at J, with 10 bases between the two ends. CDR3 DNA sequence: TGCGCCAGCAGCTTGGGGGCGGGTAGCTCCTACAATGAGCAGTTCTTC. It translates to CASSLGAGSSYNEQFF.